This T cell receptor (beta chain) was captured in a study of T cell responses to AZD1222 COVID-19 vaccine. Across the whole study: The analysis combined second doses at about 4 or about 12 weeks. General study points: Spike-specific TCR breadth and depth both grew after two AZD1222 doses. Researchers took repertoire samples only after the peak T cell response had come. Baseline serology detected seropositivity in only a handful of AZD1222 recipients.

With 6 bases clipped from V and 5 bases from J, the junction kept 10 bases outside the gene matches. The CDR3 contains 16 residues. Germline V CDR1 and CDR2: MNHEY, SMNVEV (reference sequence). Points on this clone: What it recognizes is unknown.

Method: immunoSEQ multiplex PCR; TCRdb's copy keeps in-frame clones and lacks some. The sample includes about 160,000 clones, 90% to 95% seen only once; the top ten take roughly 0.9%. The chain couples TRBV27 to TRBJ2-2; 9 positions match TRBD2. This sequence originates from an adult in good health. The material was peripheral blood, obtained on day 0 of AZD1222 vaccination. DNA of the CDR3: TGTGCCAGCAGCCATTCTAGCGGGGTTTGGACCGGGGAGCTGTTTTTT. This translates into CASSHSSGVWTGELFF.